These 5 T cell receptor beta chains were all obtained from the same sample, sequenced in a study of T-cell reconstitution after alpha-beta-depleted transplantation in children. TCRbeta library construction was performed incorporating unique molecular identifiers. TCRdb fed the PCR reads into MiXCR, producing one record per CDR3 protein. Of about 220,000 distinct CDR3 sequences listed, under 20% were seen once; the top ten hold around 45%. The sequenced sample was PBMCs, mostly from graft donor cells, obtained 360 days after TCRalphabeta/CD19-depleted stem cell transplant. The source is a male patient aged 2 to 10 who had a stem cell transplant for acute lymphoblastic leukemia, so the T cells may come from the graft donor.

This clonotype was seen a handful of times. The CDR3 is CSAQRLAGERDTQYF. Written as DNA, the CDR3 is TGCAGTGCTCAGAGGCTAGCGGGGGAGAGGGATACGCAGTATTTT. The V gene is TRBV20-1, the J gene TRBJ2-3; 10 nucleotides align to TRBD2. CDR1 is DFQATT and CDR2 is SNEGSKA in the germline V gene (reference sequence). The CDR3 is 15 amino acids. The ends lost 5 bases at V and 6 bases at J; junction bases unmatched: 11.

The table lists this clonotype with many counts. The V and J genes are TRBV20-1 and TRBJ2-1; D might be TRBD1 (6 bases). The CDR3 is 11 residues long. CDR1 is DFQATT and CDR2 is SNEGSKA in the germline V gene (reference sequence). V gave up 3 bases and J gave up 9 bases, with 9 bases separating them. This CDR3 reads CSASQGLEQFF. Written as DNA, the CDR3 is TGCAGTGCTAGCCAGGGGCTTGAGCAGTTCTTC.

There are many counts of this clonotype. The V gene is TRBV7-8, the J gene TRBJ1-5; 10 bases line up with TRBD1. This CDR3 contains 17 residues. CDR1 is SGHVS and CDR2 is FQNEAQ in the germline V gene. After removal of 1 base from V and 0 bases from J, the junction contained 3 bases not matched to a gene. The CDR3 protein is CASSLGDRGYSNQPQHF. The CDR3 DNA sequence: TGTGCCAGCAGCTTAGGGGACAGGGGATATAGCAATCAGCCCCAGCATTTT.

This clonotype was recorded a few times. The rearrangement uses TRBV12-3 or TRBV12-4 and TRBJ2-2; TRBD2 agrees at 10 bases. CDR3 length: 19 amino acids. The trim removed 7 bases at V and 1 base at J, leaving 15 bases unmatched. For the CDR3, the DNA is TGTGCCAGCACCCTGGGGGGACTAGCGAAAAAACGGAACACCGGGGAGCTGTTTTTT. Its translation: CASTLGGLAKKRNTGELFF.

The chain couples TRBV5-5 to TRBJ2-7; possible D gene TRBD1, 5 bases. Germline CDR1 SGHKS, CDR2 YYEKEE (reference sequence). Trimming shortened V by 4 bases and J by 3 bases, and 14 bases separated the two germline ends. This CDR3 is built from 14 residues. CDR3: CASSLGAGNYEQYF. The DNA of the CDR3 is TGTGCCAGCAGCCTTGGGGCAGGGAACTACGAGCAGTACTTC.